This T cell receptor (beta chain) was profiled in a study of blood T cells in healthy people across ages. General study findings and limits: Since the PBMCs were unsorted, naive and antigen-experienced cells could not be conclusively compared.

The CDR3 is 14 residues long. V was trimmed by 3 bases and J by 4 bases, leaving 15 bases between them. The germline gives CDR1 DFQATT, CDR2 SNEGSKA (reference sequence). For this clonotype: The antigen is undetermined.

It was with a sample-barcoded 5' primer and a J-beta primer mix that a second PCR of roughly 6 to 12 cycles was run. TCRdb ran MiXCR on the 5' RACE reads and lists one entry per CDR3 protein. This sample has 800,000 or so distinct CDR3 sequences, with 35% to 60% found just once. Material for sequencing was blood. The rearrangement links TRBV20-1 to TRBJ2-5; TRBD2 is a possible D gene (7 bases). The receptor was derived from an elderly man in good health. CDR3 protein: CSARRLAGAETQYF. The DNA of the CDR3 is TGCAGTGCTAGGCGGCTGGCGGGGGCAGAGACCCAGTACTTC.